The present entry profiles one T cell receptor (beta chain) with its context. Each diagnosis drew on symptoms, thyroxine, TRAb, thyroid ultrasound and orbital computed tomography findings. Cells are PBMCs isolated from about 10 ml of fresh blood. The record originates from a study of T cells in Graves' hyperthyroidism and ophthalmopathy. V gave up 4 bases and J gave up 4 bases; unmatched junction bases: 6. The CDR3 contains 16 residues. Germline loops: CDR1 SEHNR, CDR2 FQNEAQ (reference sequence). RNA transcripts yielded amplified TCR beta CDR3 regions. The primer set for the first-round RT-PCR of the TCR CDR3 was HTBI. TCRdb reprocessed the multiplex PCR reads via MiXCR and lists one record per CDR3 protein. The sample contains approximately 400,000 distinct CDR3 sequences, roughly 13% of which appear only once.

The receptor was isolated from a man aged 30-40 years with Graves' hyperthyroidism that later progressed to Graves' ophthalmopathy. Material: blood. V and J are TRBV7-9 and TRBJ2-5; 13 bases agree with TRBD2. The CDR3 here is CASSSLAGGQRETQYF. The CDR3 DNA reads TGTGCCAGCAGCTCACTAGCGGGGGGGCAAAGAGAGACCCAGTACTTC.